This T cell receptor beta chain was recorded in a study of T cell responses to AZD1222 COVID-19 vaccine. Study-wide context: Analysis merged second doses at about 4 or about 12 weeks.

Method: immunoSEQ multiplex PCR; TCRdb's copy keeps in-frame clones and lacks some. The sample carries 120,000 to 150,000 clones, roughly 91% recorded once. CDR1 and CDR2 from the germline V gene are SNHLY and FYNNEI. Trimming removed 8 bases at V and 4 bases at J, with 12 bases between. This CDR3 comprises 12 residues. The chain joins TRBV2 to TRBJ2-7; no firm D call. The sequence derives from an adult in good health. This material consisted of peripheral blood, taken on day 0 of AZD1222 vaccination. Here the CDR3 DNA reads TGTGCCAGCTCCTCCCGAGAATACGAGCAGTACTTC. Amino acid sequence: CASSSREYEQYF.